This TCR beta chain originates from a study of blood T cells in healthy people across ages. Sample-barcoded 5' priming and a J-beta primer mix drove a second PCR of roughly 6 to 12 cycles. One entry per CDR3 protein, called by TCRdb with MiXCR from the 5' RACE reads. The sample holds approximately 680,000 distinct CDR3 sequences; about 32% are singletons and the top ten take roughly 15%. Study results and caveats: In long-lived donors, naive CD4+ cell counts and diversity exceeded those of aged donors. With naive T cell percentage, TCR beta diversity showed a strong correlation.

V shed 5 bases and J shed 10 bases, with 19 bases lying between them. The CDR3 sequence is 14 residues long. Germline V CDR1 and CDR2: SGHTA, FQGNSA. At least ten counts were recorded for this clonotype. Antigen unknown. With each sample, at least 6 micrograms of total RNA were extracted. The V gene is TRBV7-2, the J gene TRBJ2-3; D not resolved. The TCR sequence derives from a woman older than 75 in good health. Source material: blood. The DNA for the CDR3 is TGTGCCAGCAGCCTACGTGGGGTTTCGGGTCCGCAGTATTTT. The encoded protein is CASSLRGVSGPQYF. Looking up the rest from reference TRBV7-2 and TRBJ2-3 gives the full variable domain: GAGVSQSPSNKVTEKGKDVELRCDPISGHTALYWYRQSLGQGLEFLIYFQGNSAPDKSGLPSDRFSAERTGGSVSTLTIQRTQQEDSAVYLCASSLRGVSGPQYFGPGTRLTVL.